The 27 T cell receptor beta chains below were found in one sample sequenced in a study of response to subunit inactivated influenza vaccine. Each CDR3 protein gets one entry after TCRdb re-called the RT-PCR reads with MiXCR. The table records approximately 500,000 distinct CDR3 sequences, approximately 13% of them present only once. This specimen was PBMCs from blood, taken roughly 47 days after vaccination. The receptors were sampled from a man aged 50 to 60 who received an inactivated influenza vaccine.

This clonotype was seen repeatedly, ten times or more. This rearrangement joins TRBV9 to TRBJ2-1; D unresolved. Germline-derived CDR1 and CDR2 are SGDLS and YYNGEE. Trimming took 0 bases from V and 7 from J, leaving 8 bases between them. This CDR3 spans 13 amino acids. CDR3 nucleotide sequence: TGTGCCAGCAGCGTAGGTTTGGGGAATGAGCAGTTCTTC. Translation gives CASSVGLGNEQFF.

In this sample, this clonotype turned up a few times. The chain combines TRBV6-5 with TRBJ2-7; a weak D match, TRBD1 (5 bases). V was cut by 2 bases and J by 4 bases, with 12 bases left in between. CDR3 length: 14 amino acids. Germline-derived CDR1 and CDR2 are MNHEY and SVGAGI. The CDR3: CASSYQTSGYEQYF. The CDR3 region has the DNA TGTGCCAGCAGTTACCAGACGTCAGGGTACGAGCAGTACTTC.

CDR3 nucleotide sequence: TGCAGTGCTAGAGATGGGGCCGGACCCACCGGGGAGCTGTTTTTT. This sequence encodes CSARDGAGPTGELFF. This chain joins TRBV20-1 and TRBJ2-2, with D maybe TRBD1 (5 bases). Germline V gives CDR1 DFQATT, CDR2 SNEGSKA (reference sequence). Trimming took off 0 bases at V and 4 bases at J, with 12 bases between the two ends. There are 15 residues in the CDR3.

CDR3 bases: TGCAGTGCTTCGCGGCGGGAGGGCTCCTACAATGAGCAGTTCTTC. This codes for CSASRREGSYNEQFF. The V call is TRBV20-1, the J call TRBJ2-1; 9 nucleotides align to TRBD2. The CDR3 sequence is 15 residues long. Germline assignment: CDR1 DFQATT and CDR2 SNEGSKA (reference sequence). V shed 5 bases and J 0 bases; nucleotides not matched to a gene: 5.

The chain joins TRBV28 to TRBJ2-3; the D gene is possibly TRBD2 (5 bases). Between the trimmed V and J ends, which lost 6 bases and 2 bases, there was a span of 18 bases. Germline V gene data show CDR1 as MDHEN and CDR2 as SYDVKM. This CDR3 spans 16 amino acids. The CDR3 sequence: CASSSLAPVVTDTQYF. DNA of the CDR3: TGTGCCAGCAGCTCCCTAGCCCCGGTGGTCACAGATACGCAGTATTTT.

The V and J genes are TRBV6-6 and TRBJ2-1, with TRBD1 matching over 7 bases. This CDR3 has 10 amino acids. Germline trimming cut 10 bases from V and 15 bases from J; bases unmatched to any gene: 9. Germline CDR1 reads MNHNY; CDR2 reads SVGAGI (reference sequence). CDR3 nucleotides: TGTGCCACCGAAGGGACAGCATTGTTCTTC. This sequence encodes CATEGTALFF.

The DNA of the CDR3 is TGTGCCAGCAGTCCGCCGGTAGTGGGGACAGTCTACAATGAGCAGTTCTTC. Amino acids: CASSPPVVGTVYNEQFF. This chain uses TRBV12-3 or TRBV12-4 with TRBJ2-1, with 7 bases identical to TRBD1. This CDR3 is built from 17 residues. Trimming removed 5 bases from V and 3 bases from J; junction bases left unmatched: 13.

This clonotype was recorded many times. The chain couples TRBV28 to TRBJ2-5, with 7 bases identical to TRBD2. The V gene end was trimmed by 2 bases and the J gene end by 4 bases; junction bases not matched to a gene: 13. The CDR3 has 17 amino acids. Germline V gene data show CDR1 as MDHEN and CDR2 as SYDVKM. The CDR3 DNA reads TGTGCCAGCAGTTTAAATCTCTGGGACTACCATGGAGAGACCCAGTACTTC. This translates into CASSLNLWDYHGETQYF.

This clonotype was picked up a small number of times. V gene TRBV5-1 combines with J gene TRBJ2-1; 9 bases fit TRBD1. This CDR3 has 15 residues. V was clipped by 4 bases and J by 4 bases; unmatched bases: 6. Germline V gives CDR1 SGHRS, CDR2 YFSETQ. The CDR3 protein is CASSADGTGYNEQFF. The DNA for the CDR3 is TGCGCCAGCAGCGCGGATGGGACAGGGTACAATGAGCAGTTCTTC.

The table lists this clonotype with a few counts. The rearrangement uses TRBV9 and TRBJ2-7, with 7 bases that match TRBD2. CDR1 SGDLS and CDR2 YYNGEE come from the germline V gene. Unmatched junction bases numbered 9, after V lost 4 bases and J lost 2 bases. This CDR3 has 15 amino acids. CDR3 amino acids: CASSLTGGGTYEQYF. Written as DNA, the CDR3 is TGTGCCAGCAGCCTTACGGGGGGAGGGACCTACGAGCAGTACTTC. Full variable domain (outside the CDR3, taken from reference TRBV9 and TRBJ2-7): DSGVTQTPKHLITATGQRVTLRCSPRSGDLSVYWYQQSLDQGLQFLIQYYNGEERAKGNILERFSAQQFPDLHSELNLSSLELGDSALYFCASSLTGGGTYEQYFGPGTRLTVT.

This clonotype was picked up a small number of times. The chain combines TRBV12-5 with TRBJ2-3, with 8 bases aligning to TRBD1. Trimming removed 6 bases from V and 3 bases from J; junction bases left unmatched: 8. The CDR3 spans 15 residues. Germline CDR1 LGHNT, CDR2 FRNRAP. The CDR3 DNA is TGTGCTAGTGGCTCTGGACAGGGTAGGACAGATACGCAGTATTTT. Translation: CASGSGQGRTDTQYF.

The rearrangement links TRBV29-1 to TRBJ2-7; D is unclear. The CDR3 is made up of 12 amino acids. CDR1 is SQVTM, CDR2 ANQGSEA, per germline. Between the trimmed V and J ends, which lost 5 bases and 2 bases, there was a span of 10 bases. CDR3 DNA sequence: TGCAGCGTTTCGGGCTCAACCTACGAGCAGTACTTC. It is translated as CSVSGSTYEQYF.

This chain joins TRBV29-1 and TRBJ2-5; D might be TRBD1 (5 bases). The germline V and J ends were trimmed by 6 bases and 1 base, with 12 bases remaining between them. CDR1 and CDR2 from the germline V gene are SQVTM and ANQGSEA. CDR3 length equals 13 residues. The CDR3 DNA reads TGCAGCGTAAAACACAGGTTCCAAGAGACCCAGTACTTC. Translated, it gives CSVKHRFQETQYF.

This chain links TRBV7-2 with TRBJ2-6, with 7 bases matching TRBD1. The germline gives CDR1 SGHTA, CDR2 FQGNSA. V lost 5 bases and J lost 1; bases outside the gene matches: 2. This CDR3 has 15 residues. The CDR3 DNA follows: TGTGCCAGCAGCCAACAGGGGTCTGGGGCCAACGTCCTGACTTTC. Its protein product is CASSQQGSGANVLTF.

Of note for this clonotype: The junction departs from the called germline gene at one end, perhaps through a read error. The chain links TRBV7-7 to TRBJ2-5, with 7 bases aligning to TRBD1. Germline-derived CDR1 and CDR2 are SSHAT and FNYEAQ (reference sequence). The CDR3 is 14 residues long. CDR3 residues: CASSAGQVQETQYF. CDR3 in DNA: TGTGCTAGCAGCGCCGGACAGGTCCAAGAGACCCAGTACTTC.

The table lists this clonotype with a few counts. The V call is TRBV29-1, the J call TRBJ2-5, with D possibly matching TRBD2 (5 bases). Germline V gene sequence: CDR1 SQVTM, CDR2 ANQGSEA. V was cut by 4 bases and J by 4 bases, with 22 bases left in between. The CDR3 is made up of 16 amino acids. The CDR3 is CSVVVRAVQFGETQYF. The CDR3 DNA reads TGCAGCGTTGTGGTGCGGGCCGTGCAGTTCGGAGAGACCCAGTACTTC.

This clonotype has a count of ten or more. The chain links TRBV9 to TRBJ1-3; D gene unclear. V was trimmed by 0 bases and J by 0 bases, leaving 13 bases between them. Germline CDR1 is SGDLS and CDR2 is YYNGEE. The CDR3 runs to 17 residues. The CDR3 DNA follows: TGTGCCAGCAGCGTAGCCCCGGCCCAGAGCTCTGGAAACACCATATATTTT. Protein product: CASSVAPAQSSGNTIYF. The full variable domain, rest sourced from reference TRBV9 and TRBJ1-3, is DSGVTQTPKHLITATGQRVTLRCSPRSGDLSVYWYQQSLDQGLQFLIQYYNGEERAKGNILERFSAQQFPDLHSELNLSSLELGDSALYFCASSVAPAQSSGNTIYFGEGSWLTVV.

This clonotype was recorded a few times. The chain is built from TRBV5-6 and TRBJ2-1; the D gene is possibly TRBD2 (6 bases). CDR1 and CDR2 (germline): SGHDT, YYEEEE. This CDR3 comprises 16 residues. V was shortened by 4 bases and J by 7 bases, with 21 bases between the two germline ends. The CDR3, as DNA: TGTGCCAGCAGCCTACCGGGACTCACCGTTAAGAATGAGCAGTTCTTC. This sequence encodes CASSLPGLTVKNEQFF.

The table lists this clonotype with many counts. This chain links TRBV4-2 with TRBJ2-7; D unresolved. This CDR3 region has 12 residues. Germline values: CDR1 LGHNA, CDR2 YNFKEQ. V lost 0 bases and J 2 bases, leaving 2 bases between the germline ends. As DNA, the CDR3 is TGTGCCAGCAGCCAAGATGCCTACGAGCAGTACTTC. It yields the protein CASSQDAYEQYF.

This sequence joins TRBV5-1 and TRBJ2-2; TRBD1 matches 7 bases. Germline loops: CDR1 SGHRS, CDR2 YFSETQ. Trimming at V came to 2 bases and at J to 4 bases, leaving 8 bases not matched to a gene. The CDR3 consists of 16 residues. Here the CDR3 reads CASSFSTGQSTGELFF. The CDR3 region has the DNA TGCGCCAGCAGCTTTTCGACAGGGCAGAGCACCGGGGAGCTGTTTTTT.

The chain has TRBV6-1 and TRBJ1-4, with D unclear. Trimming removed 6 bases at V and 0 bases at J, with 5 bases between. This CDR3 comprises 13 residues. From germline, CDR1 is MNHNS and CDR2 SASEGT. The CDR3 nucleotides are TGTGCCAGCAGGGCGTCAACTAATGAAAAACTGTTTTTT. Amino acids: CASRASTNEKLFF.

This clonotype has a count of ten or more. This CDR3 is CASSLRTRRGTDTQYF. CDR3 nucleotide sequence: TGTGCCAGCAGCCTACGGACCCGAAGGGGCACAGATACGCAGTATTTT. V and J are TRBV7-2 and TRBJ2-3; no clear D. This CDR3 contains 16 residues. Between the trimmed V and J ends, which lost 5 bases and 1 base, there was a span of 16 bases. The germline CDR1 and CDR2 sequences are SGHTA and FQGNSA.

In this sample, this clonotype turned up a few times. This chain uses TRBV5-1 with TRBJ2-7, with TRBD2 matching over 9 bases. There are 15 residues in the CDR3. J was trimmed by 3 bases and V by 2 bases; bases with no gene match: 6. Germline CDR1 SGHRS, CDR2 YFSETQ. DNA of the CDR3: TGCGCCAGCAGCTTAGTAGCGGGAGTGGGCTACGAGCAGTACTTC. It is translated as CASSLVAGVGYEQYF.

This clonotype was counted ten times or more. This sequence joins TRBV5-1 and TRBJ2-7; TRBD2 might be the D (6 bases). The V gene's germline CDR1 is SGHRS and CDR2 YFSETQ. The CDR3 is made up of 13 amino acids. The V gene lost 5 bases and the J gene lost 0 bases, with 9 bases spanning the gap. The CDR3 DNA follows: TGCGCCAGCAGTGCGGGACCCTCCTACGAGCAGTACTTC. Translating it yields CASSAGPSYEQYF.

The chain links TRBV7-2 to TRBJ2-7; TRBD2 matches at 8 bases. V lost 3 bases to trimming and J lost 2 bases; unmatched junction nucleotides: 3. CDR3 size: 14 residues. The germline CDR1 and CDR2 sequences are SGHTA and FQGNSA. DNA for the CDR3: TGTGCCAGCAGCTTGATAGCGGGAACCTACGAGCAGTACTTC. Translating gives CASSLIAGTYEQYF.

The rearrangement links TRBV10-3 to TRBJ1-1; D is possibly TRBD1 (5 bases). The V gene's germline CDR1 is ENHRY and CDR2 SYGVKD. The CDR3 is made up of 13 amino acids. V lost 7 bases and J 3 bases, leaving 12 bases between the germline ends. DNA for the CDR3: TGTGCCATCATCGGGGACGGGTACACTGAAGCTTTCTTT. Amino acids: CAIIGDGYTEAFF.

Only a few counts were recorded for this clonotype. The chain employs TRBV3-1 and TRBJ2-1; no reliable D call. CDR3 length equals 16 residues. CDR1 is LGHDT and CDR2 is YNNKEL in the germline V gene (reference sequence). V was pared by 0 bases and J by 0 bases, with 9 bases between. Here the CDR3 DNA reads TGTGCCAGCAGCCAAGATTTCCCTAGCTCCTACAATGAGCAGTTCTTC. This encodes CASSQDFPSSYNEQFF.